This entry features one T cell receptor (beta chain) sequence. Under the authors' procedure: Nucleated cell number was recorded as an estimate derived from reference gene primer amplification. Sequencing used immunoSEQ multiplex PCR; TCRdb keeps in-frame clones, though not all of them. V and J calls plus clone size are reproduced from that table; the DNA served to infer D and trimming. The table records about 190,000 clones, about 81% of them present only once. The sample originates from a study of blood T cell repertoires in COVID-19. About the research overall: In each case, the material was cDNA or gDNA derived from T cells, B-cell-depleted T cells, or PBMCs.

Participants spanned ages roughly 18 to 90 years and resided in about 24 US areas. Cohort 3 recovery required two negative PCRs, clearance, or symptom resolution. Per the germline V gene, CDR1 is MDHEN and CDR2 is SYDVKM. Trimming at V came to 3 bases and at J to 7 bases, leaving 8 bases not matched to a gene. This CDR3 contains 15 residues. J is TRBJ2-1 and V is TRBV28; 8 bases agree with TRBD1. Sequencing was done on a sample of PBMCs or T cells enriched from blood (not recorded which). This TCR was sampled from a woman aged 25 to 39 who had recovered from COVID-19. CDR3 DNA: TGTGCCAGCAGTTTGCCACAGGGGGAGATGAATGAGCAGTTCTTC. This gives the protein CASSLPQGEMNEQFF.